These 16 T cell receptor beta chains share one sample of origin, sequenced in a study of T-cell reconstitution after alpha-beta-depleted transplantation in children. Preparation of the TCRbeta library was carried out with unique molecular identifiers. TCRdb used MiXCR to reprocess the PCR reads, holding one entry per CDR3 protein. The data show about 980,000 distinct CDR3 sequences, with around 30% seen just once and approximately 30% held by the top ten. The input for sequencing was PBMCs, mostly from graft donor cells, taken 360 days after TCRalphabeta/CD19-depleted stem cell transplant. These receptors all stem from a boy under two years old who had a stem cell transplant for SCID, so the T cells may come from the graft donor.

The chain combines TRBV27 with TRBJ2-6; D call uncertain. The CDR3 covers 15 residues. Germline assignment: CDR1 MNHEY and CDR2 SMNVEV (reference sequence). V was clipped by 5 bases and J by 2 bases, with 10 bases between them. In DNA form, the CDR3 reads TGTGCCAGCAGTGCCGCCGGAGCTGGGGCCAACGTCCTGACTTTC. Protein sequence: CASSAAGAGANVLTF.

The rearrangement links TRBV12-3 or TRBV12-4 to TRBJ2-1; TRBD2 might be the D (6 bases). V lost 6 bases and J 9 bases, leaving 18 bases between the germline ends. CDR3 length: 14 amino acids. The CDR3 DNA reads TGTGCCAGCAGCCTCGGACTAATCATCGGTGAGCAGTTCTTC. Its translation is CASSLGLIIGEQFF.

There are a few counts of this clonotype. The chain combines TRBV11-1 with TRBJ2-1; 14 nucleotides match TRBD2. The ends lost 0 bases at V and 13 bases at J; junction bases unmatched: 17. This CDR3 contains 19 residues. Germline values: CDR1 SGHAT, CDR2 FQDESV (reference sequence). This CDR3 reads CASSLALTSGGAIVSVQFF. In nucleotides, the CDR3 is TGTGCCAGCAGCTTAGCTCTGACTAGCGGGGGGGCTATAGTAAGCGTCCAGTTCTTC.

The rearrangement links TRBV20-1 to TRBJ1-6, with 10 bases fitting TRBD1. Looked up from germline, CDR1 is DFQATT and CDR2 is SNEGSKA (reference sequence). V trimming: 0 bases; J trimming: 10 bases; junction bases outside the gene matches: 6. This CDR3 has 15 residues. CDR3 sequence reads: CSARDRGQGLSPLHF. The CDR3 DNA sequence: TGCAGTGCTAGAGATCGGGGACAGGGGCTCTCACCCCTCCACTTT.

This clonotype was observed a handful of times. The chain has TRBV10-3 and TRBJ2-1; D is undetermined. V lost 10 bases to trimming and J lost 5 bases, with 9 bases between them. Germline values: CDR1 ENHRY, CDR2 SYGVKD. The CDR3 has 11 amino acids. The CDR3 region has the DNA TGTGCCACCGCCGTGAACAATGAGCAGTTCTTC. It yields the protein CATAVNNEQFF.

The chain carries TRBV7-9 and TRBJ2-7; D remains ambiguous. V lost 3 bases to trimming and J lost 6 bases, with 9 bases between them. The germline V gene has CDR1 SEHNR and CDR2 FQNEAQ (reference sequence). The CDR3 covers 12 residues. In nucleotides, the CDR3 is TGTGCCAGCAGCTTCGACGGGCGCGAGCAGTACTTC. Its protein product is CASSFDGREQYF.

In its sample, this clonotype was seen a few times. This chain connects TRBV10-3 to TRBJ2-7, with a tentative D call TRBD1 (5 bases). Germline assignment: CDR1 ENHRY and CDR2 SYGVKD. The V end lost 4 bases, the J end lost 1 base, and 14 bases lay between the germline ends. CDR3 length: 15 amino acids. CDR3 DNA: TGTGCCATCAGTGCTACCCTGACAGAATCCTACGAGCAGTACTTC. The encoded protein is CAISATLTESYEQYF.

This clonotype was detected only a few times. DNA for the CDR3: TGCAGTGCTAGAAGCGGGTCTTGGCACAATGAGCAGTTCTTC. Translation: CSARSGSWHNEQFF. The chain uses TRBV20-1 and TRBJ2-1, with D perhaps matching TRBD2 (6 bases). The CDR3 sequence is 14 residues long. Per the germline V gene, CDR1 is DFQATT and CDR2 is SNEGSKA (reference sequence). Trimming shortened V by 2 bases and J by 5 bases, and 13 bases separated the two germline ends.

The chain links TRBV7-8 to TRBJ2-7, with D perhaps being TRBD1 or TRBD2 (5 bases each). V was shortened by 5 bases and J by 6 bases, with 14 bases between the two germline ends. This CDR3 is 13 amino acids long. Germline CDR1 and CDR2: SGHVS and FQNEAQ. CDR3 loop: CASSRGTRGEQYF. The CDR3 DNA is TGTGCCAGCAGCCGAGGGACCAGAGGCGAGCAGTACTTC.

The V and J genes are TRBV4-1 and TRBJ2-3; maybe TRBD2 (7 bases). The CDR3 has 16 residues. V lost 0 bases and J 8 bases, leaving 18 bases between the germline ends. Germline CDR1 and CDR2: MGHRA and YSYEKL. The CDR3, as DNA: TGCGCCAGCAGCCAAGACCAAGGGGGGGGGTTCGGTACGCAGTATTTT. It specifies CASSQDQGGGFGTQYF.

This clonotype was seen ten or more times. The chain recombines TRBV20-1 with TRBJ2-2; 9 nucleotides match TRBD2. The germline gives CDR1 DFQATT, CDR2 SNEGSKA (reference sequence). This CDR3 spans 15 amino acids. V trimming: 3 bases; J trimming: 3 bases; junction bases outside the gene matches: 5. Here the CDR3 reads CSASWRGGDTGELFF. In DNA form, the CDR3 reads TGCAGTGCTAGTTGGCGCGGGGGGGACACCGGGGAGCTGTTTTTT.

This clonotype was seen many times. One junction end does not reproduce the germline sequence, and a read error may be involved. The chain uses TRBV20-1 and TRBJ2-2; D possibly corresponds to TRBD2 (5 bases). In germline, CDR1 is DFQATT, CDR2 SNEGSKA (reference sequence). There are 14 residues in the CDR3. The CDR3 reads CSARASSFTGELFF. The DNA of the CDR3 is TGCAGTGCCAGAGCGTCTAGCTTCACCGGGGAGCTGTTTTTT.

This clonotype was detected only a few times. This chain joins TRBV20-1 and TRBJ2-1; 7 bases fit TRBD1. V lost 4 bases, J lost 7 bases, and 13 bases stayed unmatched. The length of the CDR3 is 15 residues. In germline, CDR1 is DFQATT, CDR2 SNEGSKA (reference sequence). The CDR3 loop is CSATLGTVSSNEQFF. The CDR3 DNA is TGCAGTGCTACCCTCGGGACAGTAAGTTCGAATGAGCAGTTCTTC.

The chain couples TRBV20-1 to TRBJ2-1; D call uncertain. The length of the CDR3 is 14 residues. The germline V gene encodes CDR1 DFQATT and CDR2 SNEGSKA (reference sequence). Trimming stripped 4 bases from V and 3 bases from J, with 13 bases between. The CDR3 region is CSATALSSYNEQFF. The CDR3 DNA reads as TGCAGTGCTACGGCTCTTAGCAGCTACAATGAGCAGTTCTTC.

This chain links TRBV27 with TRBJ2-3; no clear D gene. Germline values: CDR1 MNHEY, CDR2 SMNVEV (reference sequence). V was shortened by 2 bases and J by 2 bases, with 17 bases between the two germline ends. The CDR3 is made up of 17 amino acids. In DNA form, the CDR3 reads TGTGCCAGCAGTTTAAGAGACCCCACTATCCTCACAGATACGCAGTATTTT. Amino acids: CASSLRDPTILTDTQYF.

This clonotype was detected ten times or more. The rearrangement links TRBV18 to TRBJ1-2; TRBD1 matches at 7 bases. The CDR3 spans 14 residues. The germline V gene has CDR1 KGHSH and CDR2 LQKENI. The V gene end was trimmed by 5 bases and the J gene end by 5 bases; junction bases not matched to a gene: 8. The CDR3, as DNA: TGTGCCAGCTCAACCCAGACAGGGTTGTATGGCTACACCTTC. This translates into CASSTQTGLYGYTF.